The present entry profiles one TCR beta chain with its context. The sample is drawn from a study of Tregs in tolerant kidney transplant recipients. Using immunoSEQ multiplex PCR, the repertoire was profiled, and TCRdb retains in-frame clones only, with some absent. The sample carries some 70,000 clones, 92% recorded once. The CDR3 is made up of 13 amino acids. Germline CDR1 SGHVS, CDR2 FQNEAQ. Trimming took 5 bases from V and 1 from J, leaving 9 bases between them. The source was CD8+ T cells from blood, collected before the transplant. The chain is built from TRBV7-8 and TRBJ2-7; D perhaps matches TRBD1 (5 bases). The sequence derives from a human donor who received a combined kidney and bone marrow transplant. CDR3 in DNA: TGTGCCAGCAGCGTAACAGGTTCCTACGAGCAGTACTTC. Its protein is CASSVTGSYEQYF. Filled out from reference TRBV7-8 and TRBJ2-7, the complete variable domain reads GAGVSQSPRYKVAKRGQDVALRCDPISGHVSLFWYQQALGQGPEFLTYFQNEAQLDKSGLPSDRFFAERPEGSVSTLKIQRTQQEDSAVYLCASSVTGSYEQYFGPGTRLTVT.